The clone carrying this T cell receptor (beta chain) was picked up many times. What it binds is not known. The data belong to a study of Graves' ophthalmopathy and Graves' hyperthyroidism. TCR beta CDR3 amplification used RNA transcripts. First-round RT-PCR with HTBI primers preceded a second-round multiplex PCR. MiXCR, applied by TCRdb to the multiplex PCR reads, yields one record per CDR3 protein. The table lists hundreds of thousands of distinct CDR3 sequences, roughly 41% of them singletons, with 40% to 55% in the top ten. Regarding the study as a whole: Thyroid clonotypes that were expanded above 0.001 frequency mostly also appeared in blood. This model predicted ophthalmopathy progression (sensitivity around 71%, specificity 72.22%).

Every ophthalmopathy donor presented moderate-to-severe activity, CAS ≥3, NOSPECS ≥4 and duration under 3 months. Other autoimmune diseases, uncontrolled infections, pregnancy or lactation led to the exclusion of patients. With V trimmed by 8 bases and J by 8 bases, 11 bases remained unmatched. The CDR3 sequence is 13 residues long. Germline V gene lookup returns CDR1 SGHVS and CDR2 FQNEAQ. This TCR was recovered from an adult man with Graves' ophthalmopathy. Sequencing was done on a sample of peripheral blood. The rearrangement links TRBV7-8 to TRBJ1-1; 7 bases agree with TRBD1. The CDR3 spells CASSWDRAREAFF. The CDR3 DNA follows: TGTGCCAGCTCCTGGGACAGAGCGAGAGAAGCTTTCTTT. Supplemented by reference TRBV7-8 and TRBJ1-1, the full variable domain reads GAGVSQSPRYKVAKRGQDVALRCDPISGHVSLFWYQQALGQGPEFLTYFQNEAQLDKSGLPSDRFFAERPEGSVSTLKIQRTQQEDSAVYLCASSWDRAREAFFGQGTRLTVV.